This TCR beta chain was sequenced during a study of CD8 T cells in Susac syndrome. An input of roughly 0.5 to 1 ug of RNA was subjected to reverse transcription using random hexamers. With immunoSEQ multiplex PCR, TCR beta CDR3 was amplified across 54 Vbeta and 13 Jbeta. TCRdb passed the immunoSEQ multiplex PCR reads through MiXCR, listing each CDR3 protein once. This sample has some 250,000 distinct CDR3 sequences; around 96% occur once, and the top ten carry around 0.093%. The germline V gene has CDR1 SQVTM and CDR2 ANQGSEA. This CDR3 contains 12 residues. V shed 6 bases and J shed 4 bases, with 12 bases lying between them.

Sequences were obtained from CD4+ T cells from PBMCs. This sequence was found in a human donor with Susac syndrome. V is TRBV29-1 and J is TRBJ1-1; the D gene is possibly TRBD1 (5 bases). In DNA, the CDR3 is TGCAGCGTGAGCGACAGTCGCACTGAAGCTTTCTTT. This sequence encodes CSVSDSRTEAFF.